This T cell receptor (beta chain) was found in a study of blood T cell repertoires in COVID-19. TCRdb's table, derived via immunoSEQ multiplex PCR, lists solely in-frame clones and lacks some. Among about 200,000 clones, about 85% were seen once, and the ten largest hold roughly 7.9%. V was cut by 4 bases and J by 7 bases, with 11 bases left in between. The CDR3 has 12 amino acids. CDR1 and CDR2 (germline): LNHDA, SQIVND (reference sequence). This clone was counted only a few times. This TCR was sampled from a woman at least 80 years old with acute or convalescent COVID-19. The sample comprised peripheral blood. The chain employs TRBV19 and TRBJ2-7; maybe TRBD2 (5 bases). The CDR3 bases are TGTGCCAGTAGTACGGGTTCGGGGGAGCAGTACTTC. Protein: CASSTGSGEQYF.